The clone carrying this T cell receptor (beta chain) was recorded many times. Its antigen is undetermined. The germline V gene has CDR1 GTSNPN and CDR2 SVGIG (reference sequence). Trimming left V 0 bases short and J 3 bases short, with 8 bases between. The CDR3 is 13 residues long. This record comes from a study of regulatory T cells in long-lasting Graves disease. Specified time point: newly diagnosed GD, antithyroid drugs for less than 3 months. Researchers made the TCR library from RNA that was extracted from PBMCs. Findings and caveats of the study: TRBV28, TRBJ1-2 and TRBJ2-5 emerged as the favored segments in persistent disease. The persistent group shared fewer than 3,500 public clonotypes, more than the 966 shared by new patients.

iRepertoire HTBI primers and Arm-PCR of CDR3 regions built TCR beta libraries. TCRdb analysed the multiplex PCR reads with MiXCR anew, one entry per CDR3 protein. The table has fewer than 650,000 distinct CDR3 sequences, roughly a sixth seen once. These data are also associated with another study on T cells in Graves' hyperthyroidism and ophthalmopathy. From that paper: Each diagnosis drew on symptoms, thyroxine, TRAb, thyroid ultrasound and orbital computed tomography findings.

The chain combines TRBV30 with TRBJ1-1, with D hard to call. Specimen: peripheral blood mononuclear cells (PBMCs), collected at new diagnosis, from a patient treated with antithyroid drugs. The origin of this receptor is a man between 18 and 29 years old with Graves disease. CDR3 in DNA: TGTGCCTGGAGTGTTGGGTGGGACACTGAAGCTTTCTTT. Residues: CAWSVGWDTEAFF.